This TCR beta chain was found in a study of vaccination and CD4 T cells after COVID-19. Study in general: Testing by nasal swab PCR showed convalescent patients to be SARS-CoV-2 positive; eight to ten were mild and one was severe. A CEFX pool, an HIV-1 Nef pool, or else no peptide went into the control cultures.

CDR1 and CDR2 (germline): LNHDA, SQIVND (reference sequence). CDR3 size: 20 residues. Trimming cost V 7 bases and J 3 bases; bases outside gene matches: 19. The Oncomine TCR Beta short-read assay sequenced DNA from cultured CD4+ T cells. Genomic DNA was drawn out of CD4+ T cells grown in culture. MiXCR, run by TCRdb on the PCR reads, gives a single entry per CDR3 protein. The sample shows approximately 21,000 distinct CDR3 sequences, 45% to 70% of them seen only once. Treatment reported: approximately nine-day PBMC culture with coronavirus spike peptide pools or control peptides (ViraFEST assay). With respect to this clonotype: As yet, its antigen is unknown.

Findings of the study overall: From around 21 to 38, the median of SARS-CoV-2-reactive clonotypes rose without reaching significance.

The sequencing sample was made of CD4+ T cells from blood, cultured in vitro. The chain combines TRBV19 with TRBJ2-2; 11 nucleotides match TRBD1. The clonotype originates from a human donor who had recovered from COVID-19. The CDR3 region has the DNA TGTGCCAGTACCCCTCCTCCCGGGACAGGGGGGTATATGGACACCGGGGAGCTGTTTTTT. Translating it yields CASTPPPGTGGYMDTGELFF.